This record covers a single T cell receptor (beta chain). Clones were sequenced by immunoSEQ multiplex PCR, and TCRdb holds only the in-frame ones, with some missing. The sample holds about 56,000 clones, approximately 88% seen once. The source of the sample is a study of T cell responses to AZD1222 COVID-19 vaccine. V lost 1 base, J lost 5 bases, and 17 bases lay in between. Germline assignment: CDR1 LNHDA and CDR2 SQIVND (reference sequence). CDR3 size: 16 residues. The rearrangement links TRBV19 to TRBJ1-1; no firm D call. Sequenced here: peripheral blood, sampled on day 0 of AZD1222 vaccination. The TCR was taken from an adult in good health. CDR3 coding DNA: TGTGCCAGTAGTATAGGAGGGTCGCGAGGGAGGACTGAAGCTTTCTTT. Its translation: CASSIGGSRGRTEAFF.